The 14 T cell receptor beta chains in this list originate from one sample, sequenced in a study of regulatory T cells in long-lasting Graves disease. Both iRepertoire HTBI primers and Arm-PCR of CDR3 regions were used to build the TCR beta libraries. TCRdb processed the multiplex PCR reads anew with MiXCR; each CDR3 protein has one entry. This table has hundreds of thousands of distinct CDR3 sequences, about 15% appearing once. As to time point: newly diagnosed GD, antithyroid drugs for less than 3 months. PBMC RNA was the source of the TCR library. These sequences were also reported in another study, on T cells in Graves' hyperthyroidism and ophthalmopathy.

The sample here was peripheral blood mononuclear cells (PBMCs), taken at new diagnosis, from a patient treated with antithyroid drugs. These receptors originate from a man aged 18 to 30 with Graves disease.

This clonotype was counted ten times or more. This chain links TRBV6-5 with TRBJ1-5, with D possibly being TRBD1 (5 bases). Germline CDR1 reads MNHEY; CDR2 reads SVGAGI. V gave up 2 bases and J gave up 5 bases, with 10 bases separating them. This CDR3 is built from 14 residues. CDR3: CASSYATTDQPQHF. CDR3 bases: TGTGCCAGCAGTTACGCAACGACAGATCAGCCCCAGCATTTT.

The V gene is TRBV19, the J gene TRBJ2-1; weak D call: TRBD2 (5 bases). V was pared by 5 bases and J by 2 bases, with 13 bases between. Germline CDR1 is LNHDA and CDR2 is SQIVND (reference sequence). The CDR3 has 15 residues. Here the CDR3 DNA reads TGTGCCAGTAGTCTAACCGCGGGCCCCTACAATGAGCAGTTCTTC. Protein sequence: CASSLTAGPYNEQFF.

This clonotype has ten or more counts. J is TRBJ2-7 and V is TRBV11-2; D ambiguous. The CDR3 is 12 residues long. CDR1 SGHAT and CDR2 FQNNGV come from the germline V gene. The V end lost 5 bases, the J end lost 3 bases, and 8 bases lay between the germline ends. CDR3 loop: CASSTSSYEQYF. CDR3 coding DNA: TGTGCCAGCAGCACCTCGAGCTACGAGCAGTACTTC.

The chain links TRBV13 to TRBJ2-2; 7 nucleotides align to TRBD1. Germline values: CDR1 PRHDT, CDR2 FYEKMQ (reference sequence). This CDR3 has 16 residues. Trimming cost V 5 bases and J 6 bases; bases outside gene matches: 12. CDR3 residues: CASSVPGQRIAGELFF. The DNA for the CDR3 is TGTGCCAGCAGCGTACCGGGACAGCGAATAGCCGGGGAGCTGTTTTTT.

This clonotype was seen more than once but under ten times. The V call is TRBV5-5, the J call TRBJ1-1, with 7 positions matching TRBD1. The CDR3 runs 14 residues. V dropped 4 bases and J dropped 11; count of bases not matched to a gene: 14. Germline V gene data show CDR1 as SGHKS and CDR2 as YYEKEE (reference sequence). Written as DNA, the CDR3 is TGTGCCAGCAGCGTGTTAGTAGGGGGCGCGGGTGCTTTCTTT. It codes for CASSVLVGGAGAFF.

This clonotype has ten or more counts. The CDR3 here is CASSPIGIGGTEAFF. The CDR3 DNA is TGTGCCAGCAGTCCGATCGGGATTGGTGGGACTGAAGCTTTCTTT. The chain employs TRBV27 and TRBJ1-1; D unresolved. The CDR3 sequence is 15 residues long. V lost 5 bases and J 5 bases, leaving 18 bases between the germline ends. Germline-derived CDR1 and CDR2 are MNHEY and SMNVEV (reference sequence).

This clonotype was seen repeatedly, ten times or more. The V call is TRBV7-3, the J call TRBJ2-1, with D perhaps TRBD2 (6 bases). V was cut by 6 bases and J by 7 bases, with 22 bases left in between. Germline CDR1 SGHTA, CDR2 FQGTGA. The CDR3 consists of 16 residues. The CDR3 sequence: CASSLRALSGLNEQFF. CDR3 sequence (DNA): TGTGCCAGCAGTCTTAGGGCCCTTAGCGGCCTAAATGAGCAGTTCTTC.

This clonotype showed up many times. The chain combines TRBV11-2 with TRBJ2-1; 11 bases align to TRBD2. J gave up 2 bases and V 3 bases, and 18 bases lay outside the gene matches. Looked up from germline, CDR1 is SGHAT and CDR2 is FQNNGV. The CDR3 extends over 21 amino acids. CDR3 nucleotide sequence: TGTGCCAGCAGCTTTGGGACAAGGACTAGCGGGCGTCCTAGGGCCTACAATGAGCAGTTCTTC. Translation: CASSFGTRTSGRPRAYNEQFF. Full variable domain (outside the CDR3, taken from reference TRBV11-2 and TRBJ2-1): EAGVAQSPRYKIIEKRQSVAFWCNPISGHATLYWYQQILGQGPKLLIQFQNNGVVDDSQLPKDRFSAERLKGVDSTLKIQPAKLEDSAVYLCASSFGTRTSGRPRAYNEQFFGPGTRLTVL.

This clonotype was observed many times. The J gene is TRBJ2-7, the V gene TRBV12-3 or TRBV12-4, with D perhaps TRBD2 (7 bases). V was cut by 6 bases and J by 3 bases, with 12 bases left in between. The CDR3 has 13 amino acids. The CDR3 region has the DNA TGTGCCAGCAGCTCGAGGGGGGGCTACGAGCAGTACTTC. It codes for CASSSRGGYEQYF.

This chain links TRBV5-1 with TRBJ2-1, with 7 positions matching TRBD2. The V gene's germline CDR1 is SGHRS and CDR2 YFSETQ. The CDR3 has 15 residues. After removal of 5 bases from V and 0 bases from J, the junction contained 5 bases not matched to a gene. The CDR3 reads CASRGGYSSYNEQFF. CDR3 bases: TGCGCCAGCAGGGGGGGGTATAGCTCCTACAATGAGCAGTTCTTC.

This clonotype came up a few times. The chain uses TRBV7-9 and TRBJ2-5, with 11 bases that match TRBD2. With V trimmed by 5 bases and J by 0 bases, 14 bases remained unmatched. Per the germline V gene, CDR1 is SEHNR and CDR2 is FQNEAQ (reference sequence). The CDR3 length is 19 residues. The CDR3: CASSPVRGLAVSYQETQYF. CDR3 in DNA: TGTGCCAGCAGCCCGGTTCGGGGACTAGCGGTTTCGTACCAAGAGACCCAGTACTTC.

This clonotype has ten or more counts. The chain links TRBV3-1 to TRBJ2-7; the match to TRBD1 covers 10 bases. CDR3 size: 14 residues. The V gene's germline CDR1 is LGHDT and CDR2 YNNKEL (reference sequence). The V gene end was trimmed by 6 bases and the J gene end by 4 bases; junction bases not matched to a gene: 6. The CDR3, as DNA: TGTGCCAGCAGTTACGGACAGGGGGAATACGAGCAGTACTTC. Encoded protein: CASSYGQGEYEQYF.

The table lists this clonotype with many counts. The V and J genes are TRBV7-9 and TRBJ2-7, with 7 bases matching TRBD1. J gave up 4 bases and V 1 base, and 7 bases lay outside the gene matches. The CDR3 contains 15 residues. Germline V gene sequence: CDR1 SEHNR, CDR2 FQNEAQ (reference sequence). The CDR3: CASSLELGRGYEQYF. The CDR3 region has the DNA TGTGCCAGCAGCTTAGAGCTGGGCAGGGGGTACGAGCAGTACTTC.

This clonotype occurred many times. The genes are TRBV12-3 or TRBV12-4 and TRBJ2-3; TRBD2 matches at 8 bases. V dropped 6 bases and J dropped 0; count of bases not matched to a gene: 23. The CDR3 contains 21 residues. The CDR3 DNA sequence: TGTGCCAGCAGCCGAAGCTTCGGGAGGGCCGGACGAGTTTCTAGCACAGATACGCAGTATTTT. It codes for CASSRSFGRAGRVSSTDTQYF.